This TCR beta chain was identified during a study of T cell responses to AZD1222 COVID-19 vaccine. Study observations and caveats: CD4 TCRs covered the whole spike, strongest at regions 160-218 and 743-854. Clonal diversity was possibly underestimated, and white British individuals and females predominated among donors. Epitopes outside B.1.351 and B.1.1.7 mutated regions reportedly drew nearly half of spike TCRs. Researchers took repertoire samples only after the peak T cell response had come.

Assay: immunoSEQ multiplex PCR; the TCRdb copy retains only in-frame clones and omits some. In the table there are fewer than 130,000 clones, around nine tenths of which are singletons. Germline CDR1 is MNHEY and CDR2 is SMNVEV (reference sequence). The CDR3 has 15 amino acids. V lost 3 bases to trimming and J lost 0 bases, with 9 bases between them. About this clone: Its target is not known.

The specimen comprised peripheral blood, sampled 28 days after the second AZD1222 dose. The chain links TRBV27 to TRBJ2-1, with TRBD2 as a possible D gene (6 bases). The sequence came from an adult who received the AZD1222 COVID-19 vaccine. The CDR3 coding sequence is TGTGCCAGCAGTTTTCGGGGGAGCTCCTACAATGAGCAGTTCTTC. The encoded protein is CASSFRGSSYNEQFF.